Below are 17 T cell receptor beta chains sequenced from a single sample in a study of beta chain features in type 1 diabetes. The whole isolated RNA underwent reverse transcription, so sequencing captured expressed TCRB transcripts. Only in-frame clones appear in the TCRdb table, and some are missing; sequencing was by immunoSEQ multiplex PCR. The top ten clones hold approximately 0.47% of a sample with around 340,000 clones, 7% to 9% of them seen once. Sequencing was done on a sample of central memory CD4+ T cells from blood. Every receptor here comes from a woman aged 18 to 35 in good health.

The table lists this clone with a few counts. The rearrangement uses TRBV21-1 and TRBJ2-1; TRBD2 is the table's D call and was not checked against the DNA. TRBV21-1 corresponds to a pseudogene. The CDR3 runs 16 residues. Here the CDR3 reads CASNVWREWFYNEQFF. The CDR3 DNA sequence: TGTGCCAGCAATGTTTGGAGGGAGTGGTTTTACAATGAGCAGTTCTTC.

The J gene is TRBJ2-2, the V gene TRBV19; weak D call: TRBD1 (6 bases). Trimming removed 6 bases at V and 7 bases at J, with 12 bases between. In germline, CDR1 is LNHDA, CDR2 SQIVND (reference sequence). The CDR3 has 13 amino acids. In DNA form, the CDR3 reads TGTGCCAGTAGGAGCCAGGGGATCGGGGAGCTGTTTTTT. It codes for CASRSQGIGELFF.

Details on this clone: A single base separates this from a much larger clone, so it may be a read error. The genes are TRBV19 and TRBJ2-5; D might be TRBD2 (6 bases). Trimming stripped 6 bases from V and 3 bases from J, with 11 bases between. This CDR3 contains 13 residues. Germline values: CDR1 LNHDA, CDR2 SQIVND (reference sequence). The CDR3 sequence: CASRGSGEETQYF. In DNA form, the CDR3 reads TGTGCCAGTAGGGGTTCGGGAGAAGAGACCCAGTACTTC.

In DNA form, the CDR3 reads TGTGCCAGCAGCTTATTGGGAGGCGGGGGCCCTTACGAGCAGTACTTC. This encodes CASSLLGGGGPYEQYF. The rearrangement joins TRBV7-2 to TRBJ2-7; TRBD2 might be the D (7 bases). Trimming removed 2 bases from V and 4 bases from J, with 18 bases in between. The CDR3 consists of 16 residues. Germline V lookup: CDR1 SGHTA, CDR2 FQGNSA. Combining the CDR3 with reference TRBV7-2 and TRBJ2-7 gives the whole variable domain GAGVSQSPSNKVTEKGKDVELRCDPISGHTALYWYRQSLGQGLEFLIYFQGNSAPDKSGLPSDRFSAERTGGSVSTLTIQRTQQEDSAVYLCASSLLGGGGPYEQYFGPGTRLTVT.

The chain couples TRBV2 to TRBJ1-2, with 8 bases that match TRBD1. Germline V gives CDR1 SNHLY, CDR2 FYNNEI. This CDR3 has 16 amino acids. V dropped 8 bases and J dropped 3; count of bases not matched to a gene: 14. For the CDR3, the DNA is TGTGCCAGCGAACGAGGTTGGTCAGGGGGCGACTATGGCTACACCTTC. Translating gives CASERGWSGGDYGYTF. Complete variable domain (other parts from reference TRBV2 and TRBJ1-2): EPEVTQTPSHQVTQMGQEVILRCVPISNHLYFYWYRQILGQKVEFLVSFYNNEISEKSEIFDDQFSVERPDGSNFTLKIRSTKLEDSAMYFCASERGWSGGDYGYTFGSGTRLTVV.

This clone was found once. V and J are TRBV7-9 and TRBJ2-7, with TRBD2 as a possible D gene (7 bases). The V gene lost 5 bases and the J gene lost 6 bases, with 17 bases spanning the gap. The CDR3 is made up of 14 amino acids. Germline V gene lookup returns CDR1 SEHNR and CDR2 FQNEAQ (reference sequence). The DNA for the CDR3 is TGTGCCAGCAGCCGCCCGGGGGGCTCTTCCGAGCAGTACTTC. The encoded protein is CASSRPGGSSEQYF.

CDR3 nucleotide sequence: TGTGCCAGCAGCCATCGGGACACAAAGCAGTTCTTC. Amino acids: CASSHRDTKQFF. The rearrangement joins TRBV6-5 to TRBJ2-1, with D perhaps matching TRBD1 (6 bases). Germline V gene lookup returns CDR1 MNHEY and CDR2 SVGAGI. Trimming removed 6 bases from V and 11 bases from J, with 14 bases in between. The CDR3 has 12 residues.

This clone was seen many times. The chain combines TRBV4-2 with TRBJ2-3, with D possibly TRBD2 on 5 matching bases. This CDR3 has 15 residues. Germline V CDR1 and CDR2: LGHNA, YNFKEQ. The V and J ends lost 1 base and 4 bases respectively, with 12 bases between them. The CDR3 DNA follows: TGTGCCAGCAGCCAAGCCGAGGGAGAGGCAGATACGCAGTATTTT. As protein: CASSQAEGEADTQYF.

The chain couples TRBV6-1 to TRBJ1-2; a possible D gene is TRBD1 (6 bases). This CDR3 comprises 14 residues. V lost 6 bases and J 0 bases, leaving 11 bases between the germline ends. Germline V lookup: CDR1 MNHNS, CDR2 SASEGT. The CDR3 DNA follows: TGTGCCAGCAGACAACAGGGAGCTAACTATGGCTACACCTTC. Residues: CASRQQGANYGYTF.

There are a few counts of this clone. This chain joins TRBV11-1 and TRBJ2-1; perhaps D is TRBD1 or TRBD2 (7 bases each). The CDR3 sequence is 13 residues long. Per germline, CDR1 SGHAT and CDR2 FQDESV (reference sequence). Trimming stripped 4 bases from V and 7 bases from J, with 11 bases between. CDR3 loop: CASSSQGGNEQFF. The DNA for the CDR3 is TGTGCCAGCAGCTCCCAGGGGGGGAATGAGCAGTTCTTC.

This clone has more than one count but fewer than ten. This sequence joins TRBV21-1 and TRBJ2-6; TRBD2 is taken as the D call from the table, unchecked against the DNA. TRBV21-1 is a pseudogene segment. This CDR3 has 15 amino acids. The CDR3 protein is CASSKGEAGANVLTF. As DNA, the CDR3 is TGTGCCAGCAGCAAAGGGGAGGCTGGGGCCAACGTCCTGACTTTC.

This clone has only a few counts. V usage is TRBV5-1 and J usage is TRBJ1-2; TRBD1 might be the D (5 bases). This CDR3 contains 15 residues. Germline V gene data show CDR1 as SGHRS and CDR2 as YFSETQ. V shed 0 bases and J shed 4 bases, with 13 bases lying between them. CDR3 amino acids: CASSLGQGLPYGYTF. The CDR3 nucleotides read TGCGCCAGCAGCTTGGGGCAGGGCTTACCCTATGGCTACACCTTC.

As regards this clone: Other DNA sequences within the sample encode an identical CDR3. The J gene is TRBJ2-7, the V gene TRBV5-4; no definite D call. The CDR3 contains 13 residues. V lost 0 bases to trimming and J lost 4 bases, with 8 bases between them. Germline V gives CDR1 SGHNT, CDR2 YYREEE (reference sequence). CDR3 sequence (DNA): TGTGCCAGCAGCTTGGTCGGTTCGTACGAGCAGTACTTC. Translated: CASSLVGSYEQYF.

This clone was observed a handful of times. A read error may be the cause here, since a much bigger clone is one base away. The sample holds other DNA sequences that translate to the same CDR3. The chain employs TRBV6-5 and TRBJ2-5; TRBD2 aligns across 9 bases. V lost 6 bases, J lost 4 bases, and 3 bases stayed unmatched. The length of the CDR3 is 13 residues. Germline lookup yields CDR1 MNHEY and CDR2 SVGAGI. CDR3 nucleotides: TGTGCCAGCAGCGTTAGCGGGAGAGAGACCCAGTACTTC. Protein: CASSVSGRETQYF.

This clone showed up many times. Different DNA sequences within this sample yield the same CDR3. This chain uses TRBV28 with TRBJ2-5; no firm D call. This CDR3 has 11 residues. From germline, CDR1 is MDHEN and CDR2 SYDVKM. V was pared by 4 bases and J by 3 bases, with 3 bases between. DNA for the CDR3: TGTGCCAGCAGTTCAGAAGAGACCCAGTACTTC. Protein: CASSSEETQYF.

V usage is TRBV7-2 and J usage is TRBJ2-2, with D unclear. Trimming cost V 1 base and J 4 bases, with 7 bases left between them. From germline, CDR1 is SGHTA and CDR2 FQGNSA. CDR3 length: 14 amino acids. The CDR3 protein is CASSLGSLTGELFF. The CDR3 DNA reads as TGTGCCAGCAGCTTAGGCTCACTCACCGGGGAGCTGTTTTTT.

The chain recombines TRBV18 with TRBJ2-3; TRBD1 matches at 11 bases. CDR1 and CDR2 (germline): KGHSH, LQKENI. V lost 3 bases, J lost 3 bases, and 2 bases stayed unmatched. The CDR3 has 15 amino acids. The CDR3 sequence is CASSPGQGGTDTQYF. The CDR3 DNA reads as TGTGCCAGCTCACCGGGACAGGGGGGAACAGATACGCAGTATTTT. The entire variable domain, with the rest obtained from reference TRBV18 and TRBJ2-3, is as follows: NAGVMQNPRHLVRRRGQEARLRCSPMKGHSHVYWYRQLPEEGLKFMVYLQKENIIDESGMPKERFSAEFPKEGPSILRIQQVVRGDSAAYFCASSPGQGGTDTQYFGPGTRLTVL.